One T cell receptor beta chain is described in this entry. What it recognizes is unknown. Repertoires were generated with immunoSEQ multiplex PCR, while TCRdb's copy carries only in-frame clones and drops some. The sample contains 200,000 to 250,000 clones, over 80% of which appear only once. This record belongs to a study of cytomegalovirus exposure and HLA in healthy donors. Broader study findings: According to reports, the classifier identified cytomegalovirus status with high specificity and sensitivity.

CDR3 length: 14 amino acids. The sample consisted of PBMCs. The rearrangement joins TRBV21-1 to TRBJ2-7; the table calls TRBD2, which could not be checked here. TRBV21-1 is assigned pseudogene status. This sequence originates from a young woman in good health and CMV-seropositive. In DNA, the CDR3 is TGTGCCAGCAGCCCCCGACGGGGGGGTCACGAGCAGTACTTC. Protein: CASSPRRGGHEQYF.